These 13 T cell receptor beta chains were all obtained from the same sample, sequenced in a study of shared clonotypes between healthy human individuals. Only in-frame clones appear in the TCRdb table, and some are missing; sequencing was by immunoSEQ multiplex PCR. Found here are 2 million to 2.5 million clones, roughly 90% of them singletons; the top ten hold approximately 0.39%. Sample: naive CD4+ T cells from PBMCs. The subset denotes: CD45RA+ positively selected. The receptors come from a man between 18 and 29 years old in good health. Some clones in this sample may be carry-over from other donors' samples.

This sequence joins TRBV5-1 and TRBJ2-5; 14 bases match TRBD2. The germline V gene has CDR1 SGHRS and CDR2 YFSETQ. This CDR3 has 17 residues. Trimming took 2 bases from V and 4 from J; bases not matched to a gene: 7. The CDR3 region has the DNA TGCGCCAGCAGCTTACCGGGACTAGCGGGAGTCGGAGAGACCCAGTACTTC. This gives the protein CASSLPGLAGVGETQYF.

V gene TRBV19 combines with J gene TRBJ2-2; TRBD2 agrees at 7 bases. Germline CDR1 reads LNHDA; CDR2 reads SQIVND (reference sequence). The V segment lost 8 bases and the J segment 2 bases; nucleotides outside the gene matches: 14. The CDR3 consists of 17 residues. CDR3 sequence: CASLQGLGRGNTGELFF. The CDR3 region has the DNA TGTGCCAGTCTACAAGGACTAGGCCGAGGTAACACCGGGGAGCTGTTTTTT. Combining the CDR3 with reference TRBV19 and TRBJ2-2 gives the whole variable domain DGGITQSPKYLFRKEGQNVTLSCEQNLNHDAMYWYRQDPGQGLRLIYYSQIVNDFQKGDIAEGYSVSREKKESFPLTVTSAQKNPTAFYLCASLQGLGRGNTGELFFGEGSRLTVL.

The chain joins TRBV2 to TRBJ2-5; D is ambiguous. Germline lookup yields CDR1 SNHLY and CDR2 FYNNEI. Trimming pared 2 bases from V and 2 bases from J, leaving 9 bases between. The CDR3 runs to 14 residues. The chain's CDR3 is CASSERELQETQYF. The CDR3 coding sequence is TGTGCCAGCAGTGAAAGAGAATTGCAAGAGACCCAGTACTTC.

This rearrangement joins TRBV6-1 to TRBJ2-1; possibly TRBD1 or TRBD2 for D (5 bases each). V lost 4 bases and J 1 base, leaving 8 bases between the germline ends. Germline CDR1 is MNHNS and CDR2 is SASEGT. The CDR3 consists of 14 residues. The CDR3 sequence: CASSGGRSYNEQFF. The CDR3 nucleotides are TGTGCCAGCAGTGGGGGGAGATCCTACAATGAGCAGTTCTTC.

The rearrangement joins TRBV7-8 to TRBJ2-7; 13 nucleotides agree with TRBD2. This CDR3 comprises 19 residues. V lost 1 base and J lost 0; bases outside the gene matches: 9. Germline CDR1 is SGHVS and CDR2 is FQNEAQ. CDR3 nucleotides: TGTGCCAGCAGCTTAGTAACTAGCGGGAGGGCCTGGAGCTCCTACGAGCAGTACTTC. Translated: CASSLVTSGRAWSSYEQYF.

This clone has a single count. The rearrangement uses TRBV15 and TRBJ2-7, with D hard to call. Trimming took off 0 bases at V and 2 bases at J, with 14 bases between the two ends. The CDR3 consists of 16 residues. Germline loops: CDR1 LNHNV, CDR2 YYDKDF (reference sequence). The DNA of the CDR3 is TGTGCCACCAGCAGAGATCGGACGGTGTTAACCTACGAGCAGTACTTC. This gives the protein CATSRDRTVLTYEQYF.

The V gene is TRBV18, the J gene TRBJ1-5; possible D gene TRBD1, 5 bases. V lost 2 bases to trimming and J lost 2 bases, with 10 bases between them. Germline V gene lookup returns CDR1 KGHSH and CDR2 LQKENI. The CDR3 is 15 residues long. CDR3 sequence (DNA): TGTGCCAGCTCACCAAACTGGGGGGGCAATCAGCCCCAGCATTTT. Amino acid sequence: CASSPNWGGNQPQHF.

The CDR3 coding sequence is TGTGCCAGCAGCCAAGCCCCGACAGGGGGCGGGTTACGGGCTTTCTTT. Residues: CASSQAPTGGGLRAFF. V gene TRBV4-2 combines with J gene TRBJ1-1; 10 positions agree with TRBD1. The germline gives CDR1 LGHNA, CDR2 YNFKEQ. This CDR3 has 16 residues. V gave up 1 base and J gave up 11 bases; unmatched junction bases: 13.

The chain carries TRBV28 and TRBJ1-1; 12 bases agree with TRBD1. The CDR3 length is 18 residues. In germline, CDR1 is MDHEN, CDR2 SYDVKM. V dropped 8 bases and J dropped 4; count of bases not matched to a gene: 17. CDR3 in DNA: TGTGCCAGCCATCCGGGGGGGACAGGGGGCCCTAGTAGCACTGAAGCTTTCTTT. As protein: CASHPGGTGGPSSTEAFF.

The rearrangement joins TRBV11-1 to TRBJ1-4; D possibly corresponds to TRBD1 (5 bases). This CDR3 contains 13 residues. V lost 5 bases and J lost 7, with 11 bases in between. CDR1 and CDR2 from the germline V gene are SGHAT and FQDESV (reference sequence). CDR3 residues: CASSPRGSEKLFF. CDR3 sequence (DNA): TGTGCCAGCAGCCCGAGGGGTTCTGAAAAACTGTTTTTT.

This chain joins TRBV6-5 and TRBJ1-1, with unresolved D. Trimming removed 2 bases at V and 0 bases at J, with 7 bases between. Germline values: CDR1 MNHEY, CDR2 SVGAGI. The CDR3 sequence is 14 residues long. For the CDR3, the DNA is TGTGCCAGCAGTTACGAGCCCTTGAACACTGAAGCTTTCTTT. Protein sequence: CASSYEPLNTEAFF.

The chain joins TRBV6-1 to TRBJ2-1; D not certain. This CDR3 is 15 amino acids long. Germline V gene data show CDR1 as MNHNS and CDR2 as SASEGT. Trimming took off 2 bases at V and 3 bases at J, with 11 bases between the two ends. Here the CDR3 reads CASSESEYFYNEQFF. For the CDR3, the DNA is TGTGCCAGCAGTGAATCGGAGTATTTCTACAATGAGCAGTTCTTC.

J is TRBJ2-2 and V is TRBV9; 7 nucleotides align to TRBD2. This CDR3 comprises 16 residues. CDR1 and CDR2 from the germline V gene are SGDLS and YYNGEE. Trimming took 0 bases from V and 1 from J; bases not matched to a gene: 3. In DNA, the CDR3 is TGTGCCAGCAGCGTAGGAAAGCGGGAGAACACCGGGGAGCTGTTTTTT. It encodes CASSVGKRENTGELFF.